Below, 4 T cell receptor beta chains from the same sample are listed, as sequenced in a study of blood T cell repertoires in COVID-19. Generated by immunoSEQ multiplex PCR, the TCRdb table keeps only in-frame clones and is missing some. The data contain over 150,000 clones, approximately 87% of them singletons. Material for sequencing was peripheral blood. The origin of the receptors is a woman in her 70s with COVID-19, enrolled during active disease.

The rearrangement links TRBV19 to TRBJ2-1; 8 positions match TRBD1. Germline V gene sequence: CDR1 LNHDA, CDR2 SQIVND (reference sequence). This CDR3 region has 14 residues. V dropped 3 bases and J dropped 7; count of bases not matched to a gene: 5. CDR3 amino acids: CASSIITGGNEQFF. In DNA, the CDR3 is TGTGCCAGTAGTATCATCACAGGGGGGAATGAGCAGTTCTTC.

In this sample, this clone turned up once. The chain employs TRBV10-2 and TRBJ2-2; possible D gene TRBD2, 6 bases. The V gene lost 7 bases and the J gene lost 6 bases, with 12 bases spanning the gap. Looked up from germline, CDR1 is WSHSY and CDR2 is SAAADI. This CDR3 contains 13 residues. CDR3: CASNGLWSGELFF. CDR3 nucleotide sequence: TGCGCCAGCAATGGACTATGGTCCGGGGAGCTGTTTTTT.

The V gene is TRBV28, the J gene TRBJ2-2, with 12 bases aligning to TRBD2. The V gene end was trimmed by 5 bases and the J gene end by 6 bases; junction bases not matched to a gene: 10. CDR1 MDHEN and CDR2 SYDVKM come from the germline V gene. CDR3 size: 17 residues. The chain's CDR3 is CASSTRLAGAPSGELFF. CDR3 in DNA: TGTGCCAGCAGTACCCGACTAGCGGGGGCCCCATCCGGGGAGCTGTTTTTT.

V and J are TRBV3-1 (or the pseudogene TRBV3-2) and TRBJ1-1, with D tentatively TRBD1 (6 bases). Trimming shortened V by 1 base and J by 8 bases, and 11 bases separated the two germline ends. This CDR3 is 13 amino acids long. Germline V lookup: CDR1 LGHDT, CDR2 YNNKEL (reference sequence). The CDR3 sequence is CASSQGQVFEAFF. CDR3 nucleotide sequence: TGTGCCAGCAGCCAAGGACAGGTTTTCGAAGCTTTCTTT.